This T cell receptor beta chain was retrieved from a study of cytomegalovirus exposure and HLA in healthy donors. Study summary: Prior work identified around 120 million unique TCR beta sequences in 150 million to 200 million T cells.

Findings and caveats of the study: Roughly even sequencing depth across donors was the assumption behind the presence/absence analyses. TCR beta sequences numbering around 15,000 were associated with HLA alleles at 0.05 false discovery rate in a later analysis.

The CDR3 length is 16 residues. CDR1 SGHAT and CDR2 FQNNGV come from the germline V gene. Deletions cut 0 bases from V and 1 base from J, with 10 bases between. A note on this clone: Its antigen is unknown.

PCR primers comprised 60 Vbeta and 13 Jbeta primers. TCRdb's table, derived via immunoSEQ multiplex PCR, lists solely in-frame clones and lacks some. The sample has some 180,000 clones, roughly 80% seen once. The material sequenced was PBMCs. The receptor's source is a girl aged 5 to 17 in good health and CMV-seropositive. The rearrangement uses TRBV11-2 and TRBJ2-1, with a weak D call TRBD2 (5 bases). CDR3 sequence: CASSLELGLSYNEQFF. The CDR3 DNA follows: TGTGCCAGCAGCTTAGAGCTCGGACTGTCCTACAATGAGCAGTTCTTC.